This TCR beta chain stems from a study of T-cell reconstitution after alpha-beta-depleted transplantation in children. Trimming left V 0 bases short and J 1 base short, with 10 bases between. This CDR3 region has 15 residues. CDR1 and CDR2 from the germline V gene are SGHRS and YFSETQ. Unique molecular identifiers were used to barcode this TCRbeta library. TCRdb used MiXCR to reprocess the PCR reads, holding one entry per CDR3 protein. The sample comprises hundreds of thousands of distinct CDR3 sequences, approximately 12% of which are singletons, and around 4.5% rests with the top ten. J is TRBJ1-1 and V is TRBV5-1, with D unresolved. Sample: PBMCs, taken from the stem cell graft. The clonotype originates from a human donor who donated a stem cell graft to a child with Fanconi anemia. CDR3 loop: CASSLVDGQNTEAFF. The CDR3 DNA sequence: TGCGCCAGCAGCTTGGTGGACGGTCAGAACACTGAAGCTTTCTTT. The full variable domain, in which reference TRBV5-1 and TRBJ1-1 provide the parts outside the CDR3, is KAGVTQTPRYLIKTRGQQVTLSCSPISGHRSVSWYQQTPGQGLQFLFEYFSETQRNKGNFPGRFSGRQFSNSRSEMNVSTLELGDSALYLCASSLVDGQNTEAFFGQGTRLTVV.